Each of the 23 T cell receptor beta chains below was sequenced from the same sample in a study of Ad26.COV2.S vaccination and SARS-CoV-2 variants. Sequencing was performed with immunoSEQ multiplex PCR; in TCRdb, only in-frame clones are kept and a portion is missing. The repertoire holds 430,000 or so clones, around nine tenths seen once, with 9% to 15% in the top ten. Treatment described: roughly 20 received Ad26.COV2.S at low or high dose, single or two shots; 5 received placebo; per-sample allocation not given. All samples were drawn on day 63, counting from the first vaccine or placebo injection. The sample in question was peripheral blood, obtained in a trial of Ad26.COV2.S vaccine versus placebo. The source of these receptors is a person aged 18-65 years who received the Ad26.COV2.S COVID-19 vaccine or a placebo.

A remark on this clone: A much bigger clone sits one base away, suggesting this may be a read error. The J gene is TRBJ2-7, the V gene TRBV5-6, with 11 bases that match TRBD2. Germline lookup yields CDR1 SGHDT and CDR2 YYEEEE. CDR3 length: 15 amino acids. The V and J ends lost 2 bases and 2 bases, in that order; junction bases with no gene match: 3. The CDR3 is CASSFGLAGPYEQYF. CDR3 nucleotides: TGTGCCAGCAGCTTCGGACTAGCGGGCCCCTACGAGCAGTACTTC.

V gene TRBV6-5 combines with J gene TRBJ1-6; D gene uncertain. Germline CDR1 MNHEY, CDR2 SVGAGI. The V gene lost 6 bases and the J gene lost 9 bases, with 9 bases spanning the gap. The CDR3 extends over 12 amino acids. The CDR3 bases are TGTGCCAGCAGACAATTGGGTTCACCCCTCCACTTT. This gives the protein CASRQLGSPLHF.

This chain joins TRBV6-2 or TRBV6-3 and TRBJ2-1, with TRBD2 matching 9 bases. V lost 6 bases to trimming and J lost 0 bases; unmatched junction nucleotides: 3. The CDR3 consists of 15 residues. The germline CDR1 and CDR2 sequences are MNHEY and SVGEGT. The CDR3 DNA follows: TGTGCCAGCAGGCCTAGCGGGACCTCCTACAATGAGCAGTTCTTC. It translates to CASRPSGTSYNEQFF.

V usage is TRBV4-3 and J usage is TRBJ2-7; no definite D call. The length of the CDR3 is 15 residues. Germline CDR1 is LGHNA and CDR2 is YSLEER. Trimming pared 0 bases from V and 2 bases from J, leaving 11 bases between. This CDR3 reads CASSQELAGPYEQYF. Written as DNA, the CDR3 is TGCGCCAGCAGCCAAGAGCTGGCAGGACCCTACGAGCAGTACTTC.

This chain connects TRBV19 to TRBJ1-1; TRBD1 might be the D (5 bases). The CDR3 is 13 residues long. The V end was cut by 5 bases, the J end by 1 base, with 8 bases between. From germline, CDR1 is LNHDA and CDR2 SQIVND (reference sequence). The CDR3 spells CASSVTENTEAFF. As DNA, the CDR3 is TGTGCCAGTAGTGTGACAGAGAACACTGAAGCTTTCTTT.

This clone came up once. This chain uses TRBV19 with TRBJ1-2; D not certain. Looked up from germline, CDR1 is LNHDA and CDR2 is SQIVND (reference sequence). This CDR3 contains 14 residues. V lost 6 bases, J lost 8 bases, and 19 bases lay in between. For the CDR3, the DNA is TGTGCCAGTAGGTCTTCCGACCGGAGAGCCGGCTACACCTTC. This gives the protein CASRSSDRRAGYTF.

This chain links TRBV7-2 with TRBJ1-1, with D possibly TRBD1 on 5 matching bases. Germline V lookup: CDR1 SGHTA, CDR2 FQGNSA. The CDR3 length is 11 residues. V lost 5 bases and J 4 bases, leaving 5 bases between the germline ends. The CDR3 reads CASSGGTEAFF. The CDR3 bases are TGTGCCAGCAGCGGGGGCACTGAAGCTTTCTTT.

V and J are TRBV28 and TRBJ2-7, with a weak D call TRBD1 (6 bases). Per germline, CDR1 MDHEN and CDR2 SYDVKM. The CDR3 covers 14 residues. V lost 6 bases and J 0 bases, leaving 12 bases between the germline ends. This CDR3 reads CASSPQGYSYEQYF. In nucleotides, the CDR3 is TGTGCCAGCAGCCCTCAGGGGTACTCCTACGAGCAGTACTTC.

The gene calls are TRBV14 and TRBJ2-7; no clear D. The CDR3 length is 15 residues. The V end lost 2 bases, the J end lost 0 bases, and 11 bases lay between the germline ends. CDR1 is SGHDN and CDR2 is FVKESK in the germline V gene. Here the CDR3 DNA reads TGTGCCAGCAGCCAATCCCGTAAGAGCTCCTACGAGCAGTACTTC. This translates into CASSQSRKSSYEQYF.

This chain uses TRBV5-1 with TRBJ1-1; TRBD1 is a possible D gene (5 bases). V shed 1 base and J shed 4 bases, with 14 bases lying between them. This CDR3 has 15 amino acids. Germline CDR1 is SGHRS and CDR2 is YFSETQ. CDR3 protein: CASSLSGQGSTEAFF. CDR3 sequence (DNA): TGCGCCAGCAGCTTGTCGGGGCAAGGGAGCACTGAAGCTTTCTTT.

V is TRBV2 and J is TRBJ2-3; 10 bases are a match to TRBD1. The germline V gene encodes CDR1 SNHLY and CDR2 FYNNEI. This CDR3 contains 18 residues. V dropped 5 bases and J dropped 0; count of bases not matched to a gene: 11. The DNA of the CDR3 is TGTGCCAGCAGTCCGGAGACAGGGGGCGTCCTTAGCACAGATACGCAGTATTTT. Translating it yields CASSPETGGVLSTDTQYF.

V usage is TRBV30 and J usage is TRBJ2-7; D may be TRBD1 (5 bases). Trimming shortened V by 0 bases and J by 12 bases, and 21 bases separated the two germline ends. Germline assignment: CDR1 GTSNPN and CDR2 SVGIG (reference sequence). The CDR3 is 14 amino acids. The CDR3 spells CAWSVQERLEYRYF. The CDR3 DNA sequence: TGTGCCTGGAGTGTACAGGAAAGGCTCGAGTACCGGTACTTC.

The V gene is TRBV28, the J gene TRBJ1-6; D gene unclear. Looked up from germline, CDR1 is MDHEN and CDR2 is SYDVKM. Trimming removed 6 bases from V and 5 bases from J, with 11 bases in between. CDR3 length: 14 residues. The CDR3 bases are TGTGCCAGCAGCGGTGGGGTCAATAATTCACCCCTCCACTTT. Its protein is CASSGGVNNSPLHF.

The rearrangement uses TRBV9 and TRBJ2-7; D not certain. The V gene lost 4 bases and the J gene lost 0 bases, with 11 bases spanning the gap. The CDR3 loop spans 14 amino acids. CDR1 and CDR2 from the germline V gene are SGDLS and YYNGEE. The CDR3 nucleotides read TGTGCCAGCAGCCCTCGACTGTTCTCCTACGAGCAGTACTTC. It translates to CASSPRLFSYEQYF.

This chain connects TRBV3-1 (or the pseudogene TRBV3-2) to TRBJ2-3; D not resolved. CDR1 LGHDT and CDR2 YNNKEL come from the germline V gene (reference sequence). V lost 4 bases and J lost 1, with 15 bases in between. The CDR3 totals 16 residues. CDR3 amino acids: CASSPHTLMGTDTQYF. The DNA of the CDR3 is TGTGCCAGCAGCCCCCATACCCTCATGGGCACAGATACGCAGTATTTT.

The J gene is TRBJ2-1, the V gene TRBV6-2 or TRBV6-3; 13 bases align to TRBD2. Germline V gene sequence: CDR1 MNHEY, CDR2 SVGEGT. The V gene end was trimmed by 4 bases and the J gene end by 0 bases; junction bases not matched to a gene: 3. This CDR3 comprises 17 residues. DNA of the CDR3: TGTGCCAGCAGTTGGGGACTAGCGGGGAGCTCCTACAATGAGCAGTTCTTC. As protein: CASSWGLAGSSYNEQFF.

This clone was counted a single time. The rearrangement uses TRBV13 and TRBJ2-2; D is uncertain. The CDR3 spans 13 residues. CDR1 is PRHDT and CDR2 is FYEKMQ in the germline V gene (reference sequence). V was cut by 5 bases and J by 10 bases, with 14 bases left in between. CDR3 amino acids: CASSRAERMELFF. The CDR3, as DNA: TGTGCCAGCAGCCGCGCGGAGCGAATGGAGCTGTTTTTT.

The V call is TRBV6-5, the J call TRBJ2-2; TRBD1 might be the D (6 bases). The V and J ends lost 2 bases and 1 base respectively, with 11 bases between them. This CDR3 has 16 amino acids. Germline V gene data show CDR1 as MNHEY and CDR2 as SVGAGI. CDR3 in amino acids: CASSYPTGRNTGELFF. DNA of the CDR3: TGTGCCAGCAGTTACCCGACAGGCCGGAACACCGGGGAGCTGTTTTTT.

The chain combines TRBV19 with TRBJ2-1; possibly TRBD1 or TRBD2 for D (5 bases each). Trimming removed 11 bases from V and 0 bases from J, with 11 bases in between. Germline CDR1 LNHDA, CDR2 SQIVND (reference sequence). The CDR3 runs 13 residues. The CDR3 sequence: CASGANSYNEQFF. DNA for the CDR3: TGTGCCTCCGGGGCCAACTCCTACAATGAGCAGTTCTTC.

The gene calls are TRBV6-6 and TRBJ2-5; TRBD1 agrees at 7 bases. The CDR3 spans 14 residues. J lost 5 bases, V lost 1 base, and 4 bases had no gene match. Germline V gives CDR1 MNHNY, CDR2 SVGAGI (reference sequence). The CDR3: CASSYLTGWETQYF. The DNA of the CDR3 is TGTGCCAGCAGTTACTTGACAGGGTGGGAGACCCAGTACTTC.

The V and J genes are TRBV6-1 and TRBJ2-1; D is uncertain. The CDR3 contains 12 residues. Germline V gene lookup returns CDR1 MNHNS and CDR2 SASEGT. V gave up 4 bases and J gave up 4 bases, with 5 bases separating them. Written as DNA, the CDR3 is TGTGCCAGCAGTGCAGCTTACAATGAGCAGTTCTTC. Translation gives CASSAAYNEQFF.

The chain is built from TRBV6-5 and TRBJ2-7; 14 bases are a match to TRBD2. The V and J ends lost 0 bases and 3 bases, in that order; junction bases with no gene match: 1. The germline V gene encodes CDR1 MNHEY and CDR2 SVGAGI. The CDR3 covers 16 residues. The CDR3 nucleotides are TGTGCCAGCAGTTACTCTGGGACTAGCGGGAGCTACGAGCAGTACTTC. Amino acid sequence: CASSYSGTSGSYEQYF.

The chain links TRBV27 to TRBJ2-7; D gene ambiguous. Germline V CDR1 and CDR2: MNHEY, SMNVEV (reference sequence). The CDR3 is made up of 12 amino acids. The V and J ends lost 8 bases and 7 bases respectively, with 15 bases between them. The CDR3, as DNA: TGTGCCAGCGATCAAAAGGGCGGAGAGCAGTACTTC. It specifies CASDQKGGEQYF.